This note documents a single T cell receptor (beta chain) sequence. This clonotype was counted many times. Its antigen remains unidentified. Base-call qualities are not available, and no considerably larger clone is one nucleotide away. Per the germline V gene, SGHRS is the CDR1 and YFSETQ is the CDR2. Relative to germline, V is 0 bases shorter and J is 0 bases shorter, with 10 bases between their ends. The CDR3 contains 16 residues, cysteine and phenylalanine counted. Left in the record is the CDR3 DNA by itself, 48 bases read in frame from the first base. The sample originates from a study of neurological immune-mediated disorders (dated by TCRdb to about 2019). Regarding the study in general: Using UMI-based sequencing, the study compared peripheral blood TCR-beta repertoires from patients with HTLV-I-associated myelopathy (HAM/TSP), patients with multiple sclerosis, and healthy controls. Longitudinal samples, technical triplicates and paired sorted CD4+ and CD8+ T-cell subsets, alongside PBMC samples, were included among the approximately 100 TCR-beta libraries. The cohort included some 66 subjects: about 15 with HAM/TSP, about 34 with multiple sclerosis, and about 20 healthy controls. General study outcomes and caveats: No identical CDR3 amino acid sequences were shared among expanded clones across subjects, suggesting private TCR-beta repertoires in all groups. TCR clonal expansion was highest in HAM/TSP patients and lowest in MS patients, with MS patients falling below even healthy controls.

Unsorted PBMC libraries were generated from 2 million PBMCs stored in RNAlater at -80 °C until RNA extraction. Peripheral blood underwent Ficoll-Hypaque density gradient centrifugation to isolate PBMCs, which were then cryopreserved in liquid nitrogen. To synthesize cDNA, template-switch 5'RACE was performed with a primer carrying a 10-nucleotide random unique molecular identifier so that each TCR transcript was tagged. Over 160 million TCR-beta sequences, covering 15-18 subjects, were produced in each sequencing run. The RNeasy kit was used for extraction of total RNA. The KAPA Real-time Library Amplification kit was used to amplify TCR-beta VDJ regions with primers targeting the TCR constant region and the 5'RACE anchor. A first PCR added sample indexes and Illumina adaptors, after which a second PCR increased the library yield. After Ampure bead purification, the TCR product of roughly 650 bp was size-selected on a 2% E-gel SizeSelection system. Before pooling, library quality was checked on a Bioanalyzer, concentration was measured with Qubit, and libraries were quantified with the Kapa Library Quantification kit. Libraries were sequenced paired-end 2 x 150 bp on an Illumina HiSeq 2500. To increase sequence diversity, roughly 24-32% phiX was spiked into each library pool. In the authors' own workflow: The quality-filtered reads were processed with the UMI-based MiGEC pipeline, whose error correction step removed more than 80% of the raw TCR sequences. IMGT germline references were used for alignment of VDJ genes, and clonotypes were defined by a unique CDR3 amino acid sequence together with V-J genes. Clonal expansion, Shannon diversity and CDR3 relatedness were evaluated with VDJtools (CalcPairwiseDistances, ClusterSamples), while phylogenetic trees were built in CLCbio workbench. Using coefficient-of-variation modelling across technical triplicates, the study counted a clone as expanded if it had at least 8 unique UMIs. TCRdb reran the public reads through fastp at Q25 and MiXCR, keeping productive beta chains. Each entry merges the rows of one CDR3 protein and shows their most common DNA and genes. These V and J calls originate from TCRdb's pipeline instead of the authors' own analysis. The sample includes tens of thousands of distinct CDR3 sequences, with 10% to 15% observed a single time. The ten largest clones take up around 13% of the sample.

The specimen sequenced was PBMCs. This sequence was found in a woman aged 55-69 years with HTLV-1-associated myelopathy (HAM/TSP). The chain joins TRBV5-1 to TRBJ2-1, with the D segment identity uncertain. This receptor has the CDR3 CASSLGTLSSYNEQFF. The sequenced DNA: TGCGCCAGCAGCTTGGGCACTTTGAGCTCCTACAATGAGCAGTTCTTC.